The 20 T cell receptor beta chains below all came from one sample that was sequenced in a study of blood T cell repertoires in COVID-19. Assay: immunoSEQ multiplex PCR; the TCRdb copy retains only in-frame clones and omits some. This table holds 65,000 to 85,000 clones, approximately 82% found once. The sample was peripheral blood. These receptors all stem from a man aged 45-65 years with active COVID-19.

The chain uses TRBV12-5 and TRBJ1-3; the match to TRBD1 covers 8 bases. Germline V gene data show CDR1 as LGHNT and CDR2 as FRNRAP. There are 18 residues in the CDR3. V shed 5 bases and J 1 base; nucleotides not matched to a gene: 13. The CDR3 DNA reads as TGTGCTAGTGGTACAAAGACAGGGGAGCCAACGTCTGGAAACACCATATATTTT. Residues: CASGTKTGEPTSGNTIYF. Full variable domain (outside the CDR3, taken from reference TRBV12-5 and TRBJ1-3): DARVTQTPRHKVTEMGQEVTMRCQPILGHNTVFWYRQTMMQGLELLAYFRNRAPLDDSGMPKDRFSAEMPDATLATLKIQPSEPRDSAVYFCASGTKTGEPTSGNTIYFGEGSWLTVV.

The V and J genes are TRBV18 and TRBJ2-7, with D possibly TRBD1 on 6 matching bases. The germline V gene encodes CDR1 KGHSH and CDR2 LQKENI. This CDR3 comprises 13 residues. The ends were cut back, 6 bases at V and 6 bases at J, with 15 bases in the middle. CDR3: CASSPGTQGEQYF. The CDR3 DNA reads as TGTGCCAGCTCCCCCGGGACACAAGGCGAGCAGTACTTC.

This clone showed up just a few times. The chain employs TRBV12-3 or TRBV12-4 and TRBJ1-1; D might be TRBD1 (6 bases). The CDR3 is 13 residues long. V was trimmed by 6 bases and J by 12 bases, leaving 20 bases between them. The CDR3 is CASSLSRGGATFF. The DNA of the CDR3 is TGTGCCAGCAGCCTTTCCAGGGGAGGGGCGACTTTCTTT.

The chain combines TRBV18 with TRBJ2-4, with 7 bases identical to TRBD1. Germline CDR1 is KGHSH and CDR2 is LQKENI. Trimming at V came to 3 bases and at J to 8 bases, leaving 4 bases not matched to a gene. The CDR3 is made up of 13 amino acids. The CDR3 loop reads CASSPSTGDIQYF. CDR3 in DNA: TGTGCCAGCTCACCTTCAACAGGGGACATTCAGTACTTC.

The J gene is TRBJ2-7, the V gene TRBV9; 10 positions match TRBD1. The CDR3 extends over 15 amino acids. Germline V gene sequence: CDR1 SGDLS, CDR2 YYNGEE. Trimming took 0 bases from V and 2 from J; bases not matched to a gene: 2. The CDR3: CASSVGGTGAYEQYF. Here the CDR3 DNA reads TGTGCCAGCAGCGTAGGGGGGACAGGGGCCTACGAGCAGTACTTC.

V usage is TRBV2 and J usage is TRBJ1-5; TRBD1 is a possible D gene (6 bases). Germline V gene data show CDR1 as SNHLY and CDR2 as FYNNEI. Between the trimmed V and J ends, which lost 8 bases and 5 bases, there was a span of 13 bases. The CDR3 has 13 amino acids. The CDR3 nucleotides are TGTGCCAGCCTTGCAGGGGAATATCAGCCCCAGCATTTT. Its translation: CASLAGEYQPQHF.

CDR3 coding DNA: TGCGCCAGCAGCCAAGATAGTACGAACACCGGGGAGCTGTTTTTT. Its protein product is CASSQDSTNTGELFF. V and J are TRBV4-3 and TRBJ2-2; no definite D call. CDR1 is LGHNA and CDR2 is YSLEER in the germline V gene. The germline V and J ends were trimmed by 0 bases and 0 bases, with 5 bases remaining between them. The CDR3 runs to 15 residues.

The genes are TRBV2 and TRBJ1-1, with TRBD1 matching 8 bases. The CDR3 is 12 residues long. With V trimmed by 10 bases and J by 1 base, 2 bases remained unmatched. CDR1 is SNHLY, CDR2 FYNNEI, per germline. For the CDR3, the DNA is TGTGCCACAGGGGGCTGGAACACTGAAGCTTTCTTT. It codes for CATGGWNTEAFF.

The CDR3 reads CASSLRERRNEQFF. The CDR3, as DNA: TGTGCCAGCAGTTTACGGGAGCGACGCAATGAGCAGTTCTTC. The chain has TRBV28 and TRBJ2-1, with D tentatively TRBD2 (6 bases). The germline V gene has CDR1 MDHEN and CDR2 SYDVKM. V was cut by 2 bases and J by 6 bases, with 11 bases left in between. The CDR3 runs 14 residues.

V usage is TRBV5-4 and J usage is TRBJ2-1, with 9 bases aligning to TRBD2. This CDR3 is built from 15 residues. V dropped 2 bases and J dropped 0; count of bases not matched to a gene: 0. Germline-derived CDR1 and CDR2 are SGHNT and YYREEE (reference sequence). The CDR3 DNA reads TGTGCCAGCAGCTTTAGCGGGAGCTCCTACAATGAGCAGTTCTTC. This codes for CASSFSGSSYNEQFF.

Only one count was recorded for this clone. The CDR3 DNA is TGTGCCAGCAGTTACTGGGGGGGGAACACCGGGGAGCTGTTTTTT. Amino acids: CASSYWGGNTGELFF. The V call is TRBV6-2 or TRBV6-3, the J call TRBJ2-2; 7 nucleotides line up with TRBD2. V was clipped by 1 base and J by 1 base; unmatched bases: 0. This CDR3 is built from 15 residues. Germline V gene lookup returns CDR1 MNHEY and CDR2 SVGEGT.

This chain connects TRBV6-5 to TRBJ2-2; tentatively, D is TRBD2 (6 bases). Trimming left V 6 bases short and J 4 bases short, with 12 bases between. The CDR3 is 14 amino acids. CDR1 MNHEY and CDR2 SVGAGI come from the germline V gene. The CDR3 DNA reads as TGTGCCAGCAGAACAGGACTAATCACCGGGGAGCTGTTTTTT. It yields the protein CASRTGLITGELFF.

This clone was detected only once. The chain has TRBV5-8 and TRBJ2-3; D is unclear. V dropped 0 bases and J dropped 2 bases, with 7 bases sitting between them. The CDR3 sequence is 14 residues long. CDR1 is SGHTS and CDR2 is YDEGEE in the germline V gene. For the CDR3, the DNA is TGTGCCAGCAGCTTGGGCGCCTCCACAGATACGCAGTATTTT. This encodes CASSLGASTDTQYF.

The chain couples TRBV6-5 to TRBJ2-5, with 7 bases lining up with TRBD2. The germline CDR1 and CDR2 sequences are MNHEY and SVGAGI. Trimming at V came to 4 bases and at J to 5 bases, leaving 13 bases not matched to a gene. This CDR3 is 16 amino acids long. The CDR3 DNA sequence: TGTGCCAGCAGTTTACAGACTGGCGGGAGCCAGGAGACCCAGTACTTC. As protein: CASSLQTGGSQETQYF.

The chain has TRBV10-2 and TRBJ1-6; 8 bases line up with TRBD1. V was clipped by 0 bases and J by 4 bases; unmatched bases: 5. CDR1 WSHSY and CDR2 SAAADI come from the germline V gene. This CDR3 is built from 17 residues. The CDR3 protein is CASSESQGEEYNSPLHF. The DNA of the CDR3 is TGCGCCAGCAGTGAGTCACAGGGGGAGGAGTATAATTCACCCCTCCACTTT.

The chain uses TRBV28 and TRBJ2-4; the D gene is possibly TRBD2 (6 bases). V lost 3 bases and J lost 1, with 10 bases in between. CDR3 length equals 15 residues. Germline V gene lookup returns CDR1 MDHEN and CDR2 SYDVKM. CDR3 amino acids: CASSFSGYAKNIQYF. The CDR3 DNA is TGTGCCAGCAGTTTCAGCGGGTACGCCAAAAACATTCAGTACTTC. The variable domain in full, with the rest retrieved from reference TRBV28 and TRBJ2-4, is DVKVTQSSRYLVKRTGEKVFLECVQDMDHENMFWYRQDPGLGLRLIYFSYDVKMKEKGDIPEGYSVSREKKERFSLILESASTNQTSMYLCASSFSGYAKNIQYFGAGTRLSVL.

This clone was observed a single time. The CDR3 spells CASSAGQVNTGELFF. The CDR3 DNA reads TGTGCCAGCAGCGCGGGACAGGTAAACACCGGGGAGCTGTTTTTT. The chain is built from TRBV9 and TRBJ2-2; 8 bases match TRBD1. The trim removed 3 bases at V and 2 bases at J, leaving 3 bases unmatched. This CDR3 comprises 15 residues. The germline V gene has CDR1 SGDLS and CDR2 YYNGEE.

This sequence joins TRBV9 and TRBJ1-2; D gene uncertain. The CDR3 length is 15 residues. Germline CDR1 and CDR2: SGDLS and YYNGEE. The ends were cut back, 2 bases at V and 3 bases at J, with 14 bases in the middle. In DNA, the CDR3 is TGTGCCAGCAGCGTCGCTTTGGCGGAATACTATGGCTACACCTTC. Residues: CASSVALAEYYGYTF.

The rearrangement joins TRBV7-9 to TRBJ2-3; 9 bases line up with TRBD1. The length of the CDR3 is 16 residues. V gave up 3 bases and J gave up 5 bases; unmatched junction bases: 9. Germline assignment: CDR1 SEHNR and CDR2 FQNEAQ (reference sequence). CDR3 coding DNA: TGTGCCAGCAGCTTGGGACAGGGAATTAGGGAAGATACGCAGTATTTT. Its protein is CASSLGQGIREDTQYF. Looking up the rest from reference TRBV7-9 and TRBJ2-3 gives the full variable domain: DTGVSQNPRHKITKRGQNVTFRCDPISEHNRLYWYRQTLGQGPEFLTYFQNEAQLEKSRLLSDRFSAERPKGSFSTLEIQRTEQGDSAMYLCASSLGQGIREDTQYFGPGTRLTVL.

The J gene is TRBJ2-5, the V gene TRBV2, with D maybe TRBD1 (6 bases). The V gene's germline CDR1 is SNHLY and CDR2 FYNNEI. V lost 7 bases, J lost 10 bases, and 13 bases lay in between. CDR3 length: 11 residues. CDR3 in amino acids: CASTLPGVQYF. The CDR3 DNA sequence: TGTGCCAGCACTCTACCAGGGGTCCAGTACTTC.